This T cell receptor beta chain was identified during a study of T-cell memory formation after mild COVID-19. Germline V gives CDR1 SGHAT, CDR2 FQNNGV. V lost 5 bases and J lost 8, with 15 bases in between. The CDR3 consists of 13 residues. A single record per CDR3 protein comes from TCRdb applying MiXCR to the 5' RACE reads. The sample carries 110,000 or so distinct CDR3 sequences, 18% recorded once. The V call is TRBV11-2, the J call TRBJ1-2, with D unresolved. This sequence originates from a man between 18 and 29 years old who had mild COVID-19 (a few samples of this study predate the infection). Cell type and time point are not known. The sequencing sample was made of PBMCs or a T cell subset sorted from them (not recorded which). CDR3 coding DNA: TGTGCCAGCAGCGCAGGAGTGAATCGGGGCTACACCTTC. This sequence encodes CASSAGVNRGYTF. Based on the CDR3 plus reference TRBV11-2 and TRBJ1-2, the full variable domain is EAGVAQSPRYKIIEKRQSVAFWCNPISGHATLYWYQQILGQGPKLLIQFQNNGVVDDSQLPKDRFSAERLKGVDSTLKIQPAKLEDSAVYLCASSAGVNRGYTFGSGTRLTVV.